One and the same sample provided the 28 T cell receptor beta chains below, sequenced in a study of T cell changes during pregnancy in multiple sclerosis. Repertoires were generated with immunoSEQ multiplex PCR, while TCRdb's copy carries only in-frame clones and drops some. The table records around 29,000 clones, around 94% of them present only once. Sequencing used CD4+ T cells from peripheral blood mononuclear cells, obtained in the first trimester of pregnancy. The source is a female donor with multiple sclerosis, enrolled in a pregnancy study.

V is TRBV10-2 and J is TRBJ2-1; 8 positions match TRBD2. There are 13 residues in the CDR3. Trimming took 4 bases from V and 10 from J; bases not matched to a gene: 6. The germline V gene has CDR1 WSHSY and CDR2 SAAADI. CDR3 nucleotides: TGCGCCAGCAGTGTGTTTAGCGGGGAGGAGCAGTTCTTC. Its translation is CASSVFSGEEQFF.

This rearrangement joins TRBV7-9 to TRBJ1-1; maybe TRBD1 (6 bases). The CDR3 sequence is 14 residues long. Deletions cut 4 bases from V and 0 bases from J, with 9 bases between. The V gene's germline CDR1 is SEHNR and CDR2 FQNEAQ (reference sequence). CDR3 sequence: CASSSGALNTEAFF. The CDR3 DNA is TGTGCCAGCAGCTCAGGGGCACTGAACACTGAAGCTTTCTTT.

The rearrangement uses TRBV19 and TRBJ2-2, with D tentatively TRBD1 (6 bases). V was pared by 4 bases and J by 4 bases, with 13 bases between. Per the germline V gene, CDR1 is LNHDA and CDR2 is SQIVND (reference sequence). The CDR3 consists of 15 residues. In DNA, the CDR3 is TGTGCCAGTAGTAGAGGGGGAACTATCACCGGGGAGCTGTTTTTT. Amino acids: CASSRGGTITGELFF.

This chain connects TRBV7-2 to TRBJ2-1, with 10 bases aligning to TRBD2. From germline, CDR1 is SGHTA and CDR2 FQGNSA. The CDR3 covers 16 residues. The trim removed 5 bases at V and 9 bases at J, leaving 13 bases unmatched. CDR3 DNA sequence: TGTGCCAGCAGCCCAATAGCGGGGGGCGACGGTGGTGAGCAGTTCTTC. Protein product: CASSPIAGGDGGEQFF. The full variable domain, in which reference TRBV7-2 and TRBJ2-1 provide the parts outside the CDR3, is GAGVSQSPSNKVTEKGKDVELRCDPISGHTALYWYRQSLGQGLEFLIYFQGNSAPDKSGLPSDRFSAERTGGSVSTLTIQRTQQEDSAVYLCASSPIAGGDGGEQFFGPGTRLTVL.

The chain carries TRBV7-9 and TRBJ2-1, with 7 bases identical to TRBD2. Germline V gene lookup returns CDR1 SEHNR and CDR2 FQNEAQ (reference sequence). The CDR3 runs to 13 residues. Unmatched junction bases numbered 1, after V lost 2 bases and J lost 6 bases. CDR3 DNA sequence: TGTGCCAGCAGCTTATGGGGGGGCAATGAGCAGTTCTTC. Protein sequence: CASSLWGGNEQFF.

As for this clone: Relative to the germline gene, one junction end is altered; a read error may explain this. The rearrangement uses TRBV7-7 and TRBJ2-1, with 8 bases aligning to TRBD2. Germline V gene data show CDR1 as SSHAT and CDR2 as FNYEAQ (reference sequence). The CDR3 consists of 15 residues. The CDR3 DNA sequence: TGTGCTAGCAGCCCAGGACTAGCTGGGGGCCATGAGCAGTTCTTC. As protein: CASSPGLAGGHEQFF.

This chain's CDR3 is CAISAQGDQETQYF. The CDR3 DNA reads as TGTGCCATCAGCGCGCAGGGGGACCAAGAGACCCAGTACTTC. V and J are TRBV10-3 and TRBJ2-5; 7 bases line up with TRBD1. The CDR3 spans 14 residues. Germline loops: CDR1 ENHRY, CDR2 SYGVKD. J gave up 0 bases and V 6 bases, and 4 bases lay outside the gene matches.

J is TRBJ2-5 and V is TRBV5-1, with D maybe TRBD2 (7 bases). This CDR3 has 14 residues. Germline CDR1 SGHRS, CDR2 YFSETQ. V was pared by 4 bases and J by 6 bases, with 16 bases between. CDR3 sequence (DNA): TGCGCCAGCAGCGGGGGGGCTCGTTCCCAGACCCAGTACTTC. Translating gives CASSGGARSQTQYF.

The chain is built from TRBV5-1 and TRBJ2-5; tentative D call: TRBD2 (6 bases). Per germline, CDR1 SGHRS and CDR2 YFSETQ. The V end lost 4 bases, the J end lost 11 bases, and 15 bases lay between the germline ends. CDR3 size: 12 residues. CDR3 bases: TGCGCCAGCAGCCCGTTCTCGGGGGAGCAGTACTTC. Translating gives CASSPFSGEQYF. Complete variable domain (other parts from reference TRBV5-1 and TRBJ2-5): KAGVTQTPRYLIKTRGQQVTLSCSPISGHRSVSWYQQTPGQGLQFLFEYFSETQRNKGNFPGRFSGRQFSNSRSEMNVSTLELGDSALYLCASSPFSGEQYFGPGTRLLVL.

CDR3 loop: CAGSPGSSPYEQYF. In nucleotides, the CDR3 is TGTGCCGGATCTCCCGGGTCCTCTCCCTACGAGCAGTACTTC. J is TRBJ2-7 and V is TRBV9; no firm D call. The CDR3 sequence is 14 residues long. The germline gives CDR1 SGDLS, CDR2 YYNGEE. V lost 10 bases and J lost 2, with 19 bases in between. Together with reference TRBV9 and TRBJ2-7, the CDR3 gives the full variable domain: DSGVTQTPKHLITATGQRVTLRCSPRSGDLSVYWYQQSLDQGLQFLIQYYNGEERAKGNILERFSAQQFPDLHSELNLSSLELGDSALYFCAGSPGSSPYEQYFGPGTRLTVT.

This rearrangement joins TRBV30 to TRBJ2-5; 8 nucleotides line up with TRBD1. Germline V lookup: CDR1 GTSNPN, CDR2 SVGIG (reference sequence). The V segment lost 7 bases and the J segment 2 bases; nucleotides outside the gene matches: 9. This CDR3 spans 14 amino acids. Written as DNA, the CDR3 is TGTGCCTTAACCGGGACAGGCTCACAAGAGACCCAGTACTTC. This gives the protein CALTGTGSQETQYF.

The J gene is TRBJ1-2, the V gene TRBV18; 7 nucleotides agree with TRBD1. With V trimmed by 1 base and J by 2 bases, 7 bases remained unmatched. CDR3 length: 16 amino acids. CDR1 and CDR2 from the germline V gene are KGHSH and LQKENI. The CDR3 DNA reads as TGTGCCAGCTCACCACAAAGCGAAGGGGGCAACTATGGCTACACCTTC. Amino acids: CASSPQSEGGNYGYTF.

J is TRBJ2-1 and V is TRBV7-2; 8 bases are a match to TRBD2. The CDR3 is 15 amino acids. Germline CDR1 reads SGHTA; CDR2 reads FQGNSA. J gave up 3 bases and V 5 bases, and 6 bases lay outside the gene matches. CDR3 residues: CASSPGGAGYNEQFF. The CDR3 DNA follows: TGTGCCAGCAGCCCGGGAGGGGCGGGCTACAATGAGCAGTTCTTC.

The chain recombines TRBV19 with TRBJ1-5; the D is unclear. V shed 8 bases and J shed 0 bases, with 11 bases lying between them. There are 14 residues in the CDR3. Per germline, CDR1 LNHDA and CDR2 SQIVND (reference sequence). The chain's CDR3 is CASVGDYSNQPQHF. CDR3 in DNA: TGTGCCAGTGTCGGGGATTATAGCAATCAGCCCCAGCATTTT.

The chain carries TRBV20-1 and TRBJ2-2; D unclear. Germline CDR1 reads DFQATT; CDR2 reads SNEGSKA (reference sequence). V lost 2 bases and J 7 bases, leaving 5 bases between the germline ends. The CDR3 has 11 residues. CDR3 region: CSARWSGELFF. CDR3 nucleotide sequence: TGCAGTGCTAGATGGAGCGGGGAGCTGTTTTTT.

The J gene is TRBJ2-5, the V gene TRBV5-1; TRBD2 might be the D (6 bases). V was clipped by 4 bases and J by 3 bases, with 10 bases between them. The CDR3 contains 13 residues. Per the germline V gene, CDR1 is SGHRS and CDR2 is YFSETQ. CDR3 bases: TGCGCCAGCAGCCTCGGGGGAGAAGAGACCCAGTACTTC. Its translation is CASSLGGEETQYF. The entire variable domain, with the rest obtained from reference TRBV5-1 and TRBJ2-5, is as follows: KAGVTQTPRYLIKTRGQQVTLSCSPISGHRSVSWYQQTPGQGLQFLFEYFSETQRNKGNFPGRFSGRQFSNSRSEMNVSTLELGDSALYLCASSLGGEETQYFGPGTRLLVL.

V and J are TRBV4-1 and TRBJ2-5, with 9 bases aligning to TRBD1. The CDR3 extends over 15 amino acids. The germline CDR1 and CDR2 sequences are MGHRA and YSYEKL. Unmatched junction bases numbered 3, after V lost 0 bases and J lost 4 bases. The chain's CDR3 is CASSQDNRGPETQYF. The CDR3 coding sequence is TGCGCCAGCAGCCAAGACAACAGGGGGCCAGAGACCCAGTACTTC.

The chain employs TRBV27 and TRBJ2-2; 7 bases are shared with TRBD1. The CDR3 loop spans 19 amino acids. The germline CDR1 and CDR2 sequences are MNHEY and SMNVEV (reference sequence). V lost 3 bases to trimming and J lost 7 bases; unmatched junction nucleotides: 20. CDR3 in DNA: TGTGCCAGCAGTTTCAAATTAAGTCCGGACAGGAGGAAAGTCGGGGAGCTGTTTTTT. Translated: CASSFKLSPDRRKVGELFF.

The V call is TRBV7-6, the J call TRBJ2-1; D may be TRBD1 (5 bases). V shed 5 bases and J shed 10 bases, with 18 bases lying between them. Looked up from germline, CDR1 is SGHVS and CDR2 is FNYEAQ. The CDR3 spans 14 residues. For the CDR3, the DNA is TGTGCCAGCAGCCCCAGGGCCTCACCAGAAGAGCAGTTCTTC. Amino acid sequence: CASSPRASPEEQFF.

The gene calls are TRBV5-1 and TRBJ2-1, with TRBD2 identical over 10 bases. V lost 1 base to trimming and J lost 3 bases; unmatched junction nucleotides: 4. The germline V gene has CDR1 SGHRS and CDR2 YFSETQ. CDR3 length: 16 residues. CDR3 protein: CASSLSAGGGYNEQFF. CDR3 bases: TGCGCCAGCAGCTTGTCAGCGGGGGGGGGCTACAATGAGCAGTTCTTC.

The chain joins TRBV18 to TRBJ1-2; D gene ambiguous. V lost 1 base to trimming and J lost 6 bases, with 15 bases between them. The CDR3 sequence is 15 residues long. Germline lookup yields CDR1 KGHSH and CDR2 LQKENI. CDR3 sequence reads: CASSPQREGVDGYTF. CDR3 nucleotides: TGTGCCAGCTCACCACAAAGGGAGGGCGTGGATGGCTACACCTTC.

CDR3 in amino acids: CASSPRGSSTDTQYF. DNA for the CDR3: TGTGCCAGCAGCCCCCGGGGTTCTAGCACAGATACGCAGTATTTT. The chain employs TRBV7-3 and TRBJ2-3; tentatively, D is TRBD2 (5 bases). Trimming took 5 bases from V and 0 from J, leaving 12 bases between them. Germline values: CDR1 SGHTA, CDR2 FQGTGA. This CDR3 region has 15 residues.

The chain recombines TRBV10-1 with TRBJ2-7, with D possibly TRBD1 on 7 matching bases. The CDR3 sequence is 13 residues long. Trimming pared 8 bases from V and 0 bases from J, leaving 11 bases between. Germline V lookup: CDR1 WNHNN, CDR2 SYGVQD (reference sequence). CDR3 protein: CASGRGDSYEQYF. The DNA of the CDR3 is TGCGCCAGCGGCAGGGGGGACTCCTACGAGCAGTACTTC.

The chain is built from TRBV5-1 and TRBJ2-7; possibly TRBD2 for D (7 bases). Trimming left V 7 bases short and J 2 bases short, with 19 bases between. Germline CDR1 and CDR2: SGHRS and YFSETQ. The CDR3 contains 15 residues. The CDR3 loop is CASQRGEGGAYEQYF. The CDR3 DNA is TGCGCCAGCCAGCGTGGAGAGGGGGGGGCCTACGAGCAGTACTTC. Full variable domain (missing parts from reference TRBV5-1 and TRBJ2-7): KAGVTQTPRYLIKTRGQQVTLSCSPISGHRSVSWYQQTPGQGLQFLFEYFSETQRNKGNFPGRFSGRQFSNSRSEMNVSTLELGDSALYLCASQRGEGGAYEQYFGPGTRLTVT.

V usage is TRBV10-3 and J usage is TRBJ2-2; D perhaps matches TRBD2 (5 bases). V was cut by 10 bases and J by 3 bases, with 6 bases left in between. The CDR3 runs 11 residues. Per germline, CDR1 ENHRY and CDR2 SYGVKD. CDR3 sequence reads: CATADTGELFF. CDR3 bases: TGTGCCACAGCGGACACCGGGGAGCTGTTTTTT.

The chain joins TRBV18 to TRBJ1-1, with TRBD1 matching over 7 bases. Germline assignment: CDR1 KGHSH and CDR2 LQKENI. The CDR3 covers 14 residues. V was pared by 3 bases and J by 6 bases, with 7 bases of the junction left unmatched. CDR3 amino acids: CASSPFGQVSEAFF. The CDR3 DNA reads TGTGCCAGCTCACCCTTTGGACAGGTTTCTGAAGCTTTCTTT.

The V call is TRBV5-1, the J call TRBJ2-7; D not certain. Trimming removed 3 bases from V and 0 bases from J, with 7 bases in between. The CDR3 is 13 amino acids. Germline CDR1 reads SGHRS; CDR2 reads YFSETQ. The CDR3 DNA sequence: TGCGCCAGCAGCTCCCTCAGCTCCTACGAGCAGTACTTC. Translation gives CASSSLSSYEQYF.

This clone was recorded once. The rearrangement uses TRBV10-1 and TRBJ1-3; D not resolved. The CDR3 totals 13 residues. The V and J ends lost 4 bases and 2 bases respectively, with 6 bases between them. CDR1 is WNHNN, CDR2 SYGVQD, per germline (reference sequence). The CDR3, as DNA: TGCGCCAGCAGTGGCGGCACTGGAAACACCATATATTTT. Translated, it gives CASSGGTGNTIYF.